This record concerns one T cell receptor (beta chain) sequence. Antigen: not known. The data originate from a study of cytomegalovirus exposure and HLA in healthy donors. Background on the study: HLA-typed donors contributed around 88 million unique TCRs, which were held in an early data release.

The germline V gene has CDR1 SGHDT and CDR2 YYEEEE. The CDR3 is made up of 13 amino acids. V lost 4 bases and J lost 6, with 13 bases in between. Both 60 Vbeta primers and 13 Jbeta primers went into the PCR. Assay used: immunoSEQ multiplex PCR; TCRdb lists only in-frame clones, some missing. The table records about 120,000 clones, roughly 80% of them present only once. Study-wide results and limits: Later work associated fewer than 20,000 TCR beta sequences with HLA alleles at 0.05 false discovery rate. Accounts indicate the classifier identified cytomegalovirus status with strong specificity and sensitivity.

Input material: PBMCs. The origin of this receptor is a man aged 55 to 70 in good health and CMV-seropositive. The chain links TRBV5-6 to TRBJ1-1; D not certain. DNA for the CDR3: TGTGCCAGCAGCACGGGATTCAGACCTGAAGCTTTCTTT. It is translated as CASSTGFRPEAFF.